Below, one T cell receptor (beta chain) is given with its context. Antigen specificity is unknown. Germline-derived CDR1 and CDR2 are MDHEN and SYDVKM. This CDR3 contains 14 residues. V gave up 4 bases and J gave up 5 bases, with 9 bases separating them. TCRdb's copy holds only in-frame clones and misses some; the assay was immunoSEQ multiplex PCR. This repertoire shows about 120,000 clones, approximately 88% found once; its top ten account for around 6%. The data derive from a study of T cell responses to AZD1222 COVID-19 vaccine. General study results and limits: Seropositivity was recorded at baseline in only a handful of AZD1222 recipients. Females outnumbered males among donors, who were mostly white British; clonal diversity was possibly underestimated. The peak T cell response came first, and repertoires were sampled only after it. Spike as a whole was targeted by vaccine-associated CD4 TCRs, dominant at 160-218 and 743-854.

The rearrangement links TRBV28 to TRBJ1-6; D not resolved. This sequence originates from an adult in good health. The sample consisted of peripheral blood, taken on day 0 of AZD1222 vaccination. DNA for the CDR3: TGTGCCAGCAGTTGGTACGGAAATAATTCACCCCTCCACTTT. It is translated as CASSWYGNNSPLHF.